The clone carrying this TCR beta chain has more than one count but fewer than ten. These data belong to a study of blood T cell repertoires in COVID-19. Study context: The United States, Italy and Spain provided the acute and convalescent COVID-19 samples. The analysed material was cDNA or gDNA that came from T cells, B-cell-depleted T cells, or PBMCs.

Original data processing: From reference gene primer amplification, estimates of nucleated cell counts were derived. TCRdb keeps only in-frame clones here, not all; method: immunoSEQ multiplex PCR. V, J and clone size are taken as reported in that table, and D and trimming were inferred from the DNA itself. The sample includes approximately 300,000 clones, about 84% of them seen just once. CDR1 and CDR2 from the germline V gene are SGHAT and FQNNGV. The CDR3 has 13 amino acids. The V gene lost 1 base and the J gene lost 7 bases, with 8 bases spanning the gap. The sample comprised peripheral blood. The chain is built from TRBV11-2 and TRBJ1-5; no reliable D call. This TCR was recovered from a woman between 45 and 65 years old with acute or convalescent COVID-19. CDR3 coding DNA: TGTGCCAGCAGCTTAGCTCCCAGGCAGCCCCAGCATTTT. Protein product: CASSLAPRQPQHF.